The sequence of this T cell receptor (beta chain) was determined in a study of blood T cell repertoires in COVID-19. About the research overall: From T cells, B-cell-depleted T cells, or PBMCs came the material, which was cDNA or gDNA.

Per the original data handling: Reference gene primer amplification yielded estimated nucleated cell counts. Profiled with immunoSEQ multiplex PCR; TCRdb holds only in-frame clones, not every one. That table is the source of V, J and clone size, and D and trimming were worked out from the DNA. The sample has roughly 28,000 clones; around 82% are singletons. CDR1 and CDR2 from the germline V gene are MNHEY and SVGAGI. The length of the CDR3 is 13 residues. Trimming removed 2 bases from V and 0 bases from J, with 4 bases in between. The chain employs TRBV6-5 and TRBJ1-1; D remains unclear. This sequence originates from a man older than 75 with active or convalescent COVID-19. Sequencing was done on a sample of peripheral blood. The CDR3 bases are TGTGCCAGCAGTTACGCGTTGAACACTGAAGCTTTCTTT. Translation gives CASSYALNTEAFF.